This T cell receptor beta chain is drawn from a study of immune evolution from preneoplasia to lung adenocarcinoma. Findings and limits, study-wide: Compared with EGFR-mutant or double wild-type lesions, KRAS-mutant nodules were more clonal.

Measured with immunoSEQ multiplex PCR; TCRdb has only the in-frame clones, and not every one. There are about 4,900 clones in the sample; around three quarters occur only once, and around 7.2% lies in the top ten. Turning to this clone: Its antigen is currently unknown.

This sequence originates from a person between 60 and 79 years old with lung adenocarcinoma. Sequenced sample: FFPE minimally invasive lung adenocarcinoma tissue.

This CDR3 reads CASSITGSTYNEQFF. The CDR3 DNA reads TGTGCCAGCAGCATAACAGGGTCCACATACAATGAGCAGTTCTTC. The chain is built from TRBV21-1 and TRBJ2-1; the DNA was not compared with TRBD1, the D call given in the table. TRBV21-1 counts as a pseudogene. This CDR3 region has 15 residues.